This T cell receptor beta chain was profiled in a study of T cell responses to AZD1222 COVID-19 vaccine. Notes on this clone: What it recognizes is unknown.

Germline V gene lookup returns CDR1 SGHTA and CDR2 FQGTGA. The CDR3 length is 15 residues. The ends lost 3 bases at V and 0 bases at J; junction bases unmatched: 5. Study-level results: A rise in Spike-specific TCR breadth and depth followed two AZD1222 doses. Donors in the cohort were predominantly white British and more often female, and clonal diversity was possibly underestimated.

Measured with immunoSEQ multiplex PCR; TCRdb has only the in-frame clones, and not every one. Here the sample spans about 28,000 clones, roughly 89% being singletons. This sequence was found in an adult in good health. Here the sequenced sample was peripheral blood, taken on day 0 of AZD1222 vaccination. This sequence joins TRBV7-3 and TRBJ2-7, with 7 nucleotides matching TRBD2. In DNA form, the CDR3 reads TGTGCCAGCAGCTTTTATGGCGGGAGCTCCTACGAGCAGTACTTC. Translation gives CASSFYGGSSYEQYF. Full variable domain (rest looked up from reference TRBV7-3 and TRBJ2-7): GAGVSQTPSNKVTEKGKYVELRCDPISGHTALYWYRQSLGQGPEFLIYFQGTGAADDSGLPNDRFFAVRPEGSVSTLKIQRTERGDSAVYLCASSFYGGSSYEQYFGPGTRLTVT.